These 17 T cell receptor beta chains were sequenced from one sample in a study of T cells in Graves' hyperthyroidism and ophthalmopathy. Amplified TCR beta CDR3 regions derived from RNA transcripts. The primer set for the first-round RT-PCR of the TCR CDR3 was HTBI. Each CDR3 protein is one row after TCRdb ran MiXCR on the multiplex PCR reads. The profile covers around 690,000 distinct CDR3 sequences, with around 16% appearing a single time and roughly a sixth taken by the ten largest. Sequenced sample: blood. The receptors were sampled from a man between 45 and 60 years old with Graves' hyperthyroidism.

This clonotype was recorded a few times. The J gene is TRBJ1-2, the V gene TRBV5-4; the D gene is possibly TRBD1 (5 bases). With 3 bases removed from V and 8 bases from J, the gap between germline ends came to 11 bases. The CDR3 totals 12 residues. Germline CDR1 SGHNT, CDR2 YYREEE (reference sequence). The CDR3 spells CASSSVGVGYTF. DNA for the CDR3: TGTGCCAGCAGCTCGGTAGGGGTCGGCTACACCTTC.

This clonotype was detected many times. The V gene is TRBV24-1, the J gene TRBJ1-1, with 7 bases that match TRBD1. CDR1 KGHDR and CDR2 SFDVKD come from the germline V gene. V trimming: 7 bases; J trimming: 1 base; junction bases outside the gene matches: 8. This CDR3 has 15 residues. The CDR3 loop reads CATRSRDSSNTEAFF. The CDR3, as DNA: TGTGCCACCAGGAGCCGGGACAGTTCGAACACTGAAGCTTTCTTT.

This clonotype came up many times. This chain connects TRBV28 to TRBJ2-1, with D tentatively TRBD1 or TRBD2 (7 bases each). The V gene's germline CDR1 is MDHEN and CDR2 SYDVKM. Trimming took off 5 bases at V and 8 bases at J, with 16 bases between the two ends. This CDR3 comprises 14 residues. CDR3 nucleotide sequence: TGTGCCAGCAGTCGCCCGACAGGGAGGGATGAGCAGTTCTTC. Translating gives CASSRPTGRDEQFF.

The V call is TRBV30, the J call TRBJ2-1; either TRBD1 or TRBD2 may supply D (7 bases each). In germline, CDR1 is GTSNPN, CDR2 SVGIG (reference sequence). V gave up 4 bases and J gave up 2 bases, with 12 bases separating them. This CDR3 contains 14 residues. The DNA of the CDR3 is TGTGCCTGGACAGGGGGGGGGCCCTACAATGAGCAGTTCTTC. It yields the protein CAWTGGGPYNEQFF.

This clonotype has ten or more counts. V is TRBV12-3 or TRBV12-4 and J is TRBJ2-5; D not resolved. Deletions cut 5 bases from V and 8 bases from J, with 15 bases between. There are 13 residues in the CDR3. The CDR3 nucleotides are TGTGCCAGCAGTCCGCCCCGCCTTGGCACCCAGTACTTC. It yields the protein CASSPPRLGTQYF.

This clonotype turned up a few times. CDR3: CASSKPNSPLHF. The CDR3 coding sequence is TGTGCCAGCAGCAAACCGAATTCACCCCTCCACTTT. The J gene is TRBJ1-6, the V gene TRBV3-1; no definite D call. The CDR3 spans 12 residues. The germline gives CDR1 LGHDT, CDR2 YNNKEL (reference sequence). Deletions cut 5 bases from V and 7 bases from J, with 6 bases between.

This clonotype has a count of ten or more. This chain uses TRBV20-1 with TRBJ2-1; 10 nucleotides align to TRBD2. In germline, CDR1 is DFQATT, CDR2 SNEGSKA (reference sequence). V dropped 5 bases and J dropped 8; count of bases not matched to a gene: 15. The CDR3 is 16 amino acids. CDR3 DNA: TGCAGTGCTCCCACAACATCTAGCGGGAGTAGAGATGAGCAGTTCTTC. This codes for CSAPTTSSGSRDEQFF.

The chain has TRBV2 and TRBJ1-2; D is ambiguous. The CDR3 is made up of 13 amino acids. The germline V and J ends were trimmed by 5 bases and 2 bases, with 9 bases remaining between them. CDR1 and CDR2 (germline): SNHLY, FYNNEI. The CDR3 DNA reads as TGTGCCAGCAGTATGATCGGGAACTATGGCTACACCTTC. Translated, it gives CASSMIGNYGYTF.

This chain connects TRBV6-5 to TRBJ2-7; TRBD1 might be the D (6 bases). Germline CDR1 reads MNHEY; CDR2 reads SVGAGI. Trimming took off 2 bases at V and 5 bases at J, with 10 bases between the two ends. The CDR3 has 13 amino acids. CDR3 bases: TGTGCCAGCAGTTACACAGGGATGAACGAGCAGTACTTC. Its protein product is CASSYTGMNEQYF.

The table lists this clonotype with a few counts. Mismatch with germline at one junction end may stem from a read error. CDR3 coding DNA: TGTGCCAGCAGCCCCGGGACTAGCGGGAGCCCCAGTATATTC. This sequence encodes CASSPGTSGSPSIF. V is TRBV5-5 and J is TRBJ2-5; 14 bases align to TRBD2. This CDR3 comprises 14 residues. CDR1 is SGHKS and CDR2 is YYEKEE in the germline V gene (reference sequence).

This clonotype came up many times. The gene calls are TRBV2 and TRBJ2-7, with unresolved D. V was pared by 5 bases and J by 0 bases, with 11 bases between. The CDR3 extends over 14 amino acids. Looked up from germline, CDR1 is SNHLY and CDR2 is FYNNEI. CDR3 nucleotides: TGTGCCAGCAGTAAGGCCAGTTTCTCCTACGAGCAGTACTTC. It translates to CASSKASFSYEQYF.

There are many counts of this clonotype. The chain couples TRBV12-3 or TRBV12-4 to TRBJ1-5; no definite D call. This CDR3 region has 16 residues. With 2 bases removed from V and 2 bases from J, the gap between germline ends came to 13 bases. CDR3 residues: CASSLLAFGGNQPQHF. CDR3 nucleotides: TGTGCCAGCAGTTTACTTGCTTTCGGAGGCAATCAGCCCCAGCATTTT.

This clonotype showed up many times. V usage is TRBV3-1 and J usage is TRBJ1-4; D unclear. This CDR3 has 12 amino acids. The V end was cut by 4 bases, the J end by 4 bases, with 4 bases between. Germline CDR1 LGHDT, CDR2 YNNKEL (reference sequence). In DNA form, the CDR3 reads TGTGCCAGCAGCCGCAATAATGAAAAACTGTTTTTT. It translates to CASSRNNEKLFF.

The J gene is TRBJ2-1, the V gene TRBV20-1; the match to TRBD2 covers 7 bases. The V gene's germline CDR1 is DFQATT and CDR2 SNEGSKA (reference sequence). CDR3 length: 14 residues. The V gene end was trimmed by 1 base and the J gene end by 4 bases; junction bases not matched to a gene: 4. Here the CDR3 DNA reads TGCAGTGCTAGAGCGCGGGAGAAATACAATGAGCAGTTCTTC. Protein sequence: CSARAREKYNEQFF.

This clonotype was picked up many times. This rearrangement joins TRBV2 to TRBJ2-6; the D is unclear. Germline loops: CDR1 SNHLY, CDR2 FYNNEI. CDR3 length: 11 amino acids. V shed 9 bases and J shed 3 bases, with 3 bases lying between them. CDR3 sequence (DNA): TGTGCCAGATTTGGGGCCAACGTCCTGACTTTC. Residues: CARFGANVLTF. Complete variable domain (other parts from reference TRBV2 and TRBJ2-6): EPEVTQTPSHQVTQMGQEVILRCVPISNHLYFYWYRQILGQKVEFLVSFYNNEISEKSEIFDDQFSVERPDGSNFTLKIRSTKLEDSAMYFCARFGANVLTFGAGSRLTVL.

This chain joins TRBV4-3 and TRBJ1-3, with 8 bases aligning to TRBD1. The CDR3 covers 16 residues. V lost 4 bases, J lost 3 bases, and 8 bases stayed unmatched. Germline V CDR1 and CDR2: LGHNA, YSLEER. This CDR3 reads CASSPTSGGVGNTIYF. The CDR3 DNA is TGCGCCAGCAGCCCGACTTCAGGGGGCGTTGGAAACACCATATATTTT.

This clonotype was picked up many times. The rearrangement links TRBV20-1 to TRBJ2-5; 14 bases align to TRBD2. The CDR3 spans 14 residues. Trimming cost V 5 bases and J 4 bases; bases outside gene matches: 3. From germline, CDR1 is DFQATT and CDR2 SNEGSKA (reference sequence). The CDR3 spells CSAGTSGRTETQYF. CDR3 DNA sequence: TGCAGTGCTGGGACTAGCGGGAGAACAGAGACCCAGTACTTC.